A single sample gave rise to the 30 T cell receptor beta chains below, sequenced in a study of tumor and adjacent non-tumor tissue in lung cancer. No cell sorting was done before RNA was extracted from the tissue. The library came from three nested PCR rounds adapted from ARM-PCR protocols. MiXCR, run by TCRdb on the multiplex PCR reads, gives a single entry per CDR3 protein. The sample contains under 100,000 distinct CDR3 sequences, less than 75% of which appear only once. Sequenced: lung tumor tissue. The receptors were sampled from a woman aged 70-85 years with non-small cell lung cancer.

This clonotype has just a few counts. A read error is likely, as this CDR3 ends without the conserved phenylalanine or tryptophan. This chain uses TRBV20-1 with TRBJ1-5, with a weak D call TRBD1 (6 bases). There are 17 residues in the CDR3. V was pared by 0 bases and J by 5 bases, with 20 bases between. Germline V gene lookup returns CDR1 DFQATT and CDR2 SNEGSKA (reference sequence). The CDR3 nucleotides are TGCAGTGCTAGAGATAGTTTGGGGGGCCTGGGGGATCAGCCCCAGCATCTT. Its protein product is CSARDSLGGLGDQPQHL.

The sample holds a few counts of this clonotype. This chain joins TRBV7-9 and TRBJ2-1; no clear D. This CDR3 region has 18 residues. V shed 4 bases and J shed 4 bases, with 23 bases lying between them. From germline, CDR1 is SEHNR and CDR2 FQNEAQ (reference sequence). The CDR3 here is CASSYTPLGSGQYNEQFF. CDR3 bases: TGTGCCAGCAGCTACACACCTTTGGGGTCTGGGCAATACAATGAGCAGTTCTTC.

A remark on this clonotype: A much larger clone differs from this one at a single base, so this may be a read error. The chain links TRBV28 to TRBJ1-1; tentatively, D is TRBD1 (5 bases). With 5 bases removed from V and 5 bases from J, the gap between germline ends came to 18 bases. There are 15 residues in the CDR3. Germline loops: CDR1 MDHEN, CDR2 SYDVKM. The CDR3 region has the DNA TGTGCCAGCAGTGTCTGGGACGCTATAGGGACTGAAGCTTTCTTT. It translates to CASSVWDAIGTEAFF.

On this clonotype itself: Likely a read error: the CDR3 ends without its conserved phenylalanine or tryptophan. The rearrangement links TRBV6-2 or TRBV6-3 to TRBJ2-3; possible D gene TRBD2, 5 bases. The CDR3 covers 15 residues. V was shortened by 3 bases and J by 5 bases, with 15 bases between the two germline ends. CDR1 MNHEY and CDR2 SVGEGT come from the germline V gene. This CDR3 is CASSYSEEMQDTQYV. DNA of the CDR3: TGTGCCAGCAGTTATTCGGAGGAGATGCAAGATACGCAGTATGTT.

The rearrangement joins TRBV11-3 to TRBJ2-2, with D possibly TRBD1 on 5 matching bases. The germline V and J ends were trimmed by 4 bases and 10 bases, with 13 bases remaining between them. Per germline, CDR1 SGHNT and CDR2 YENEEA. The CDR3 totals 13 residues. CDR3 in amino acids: CASSWWGSVELFF. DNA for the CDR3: TGTGCCAGCAGCTGGTGGGGCTCCGTGGAGCTGTTTTTT.

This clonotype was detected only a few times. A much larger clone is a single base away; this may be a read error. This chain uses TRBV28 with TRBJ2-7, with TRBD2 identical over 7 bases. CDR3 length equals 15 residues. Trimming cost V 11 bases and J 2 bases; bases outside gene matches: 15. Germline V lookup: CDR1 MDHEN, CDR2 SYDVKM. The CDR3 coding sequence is TGTGCCGGCACCCGAGGCGGGAGCCTTACCTACGAGCAGTACTTC. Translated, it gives CAGTRGGSLTYEQYF.

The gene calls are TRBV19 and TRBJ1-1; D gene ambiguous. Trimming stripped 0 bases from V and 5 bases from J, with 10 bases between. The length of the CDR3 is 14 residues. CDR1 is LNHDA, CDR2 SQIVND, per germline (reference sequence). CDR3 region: CASSIDESGTEAFF. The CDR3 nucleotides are TGTGCCAGTAGTATAGATGAGTCGGGGACTGAAGCTTTCTTT.

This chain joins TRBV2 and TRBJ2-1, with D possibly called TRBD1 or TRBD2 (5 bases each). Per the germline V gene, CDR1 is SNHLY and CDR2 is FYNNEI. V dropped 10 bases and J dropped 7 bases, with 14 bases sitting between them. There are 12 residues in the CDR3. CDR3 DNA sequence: TGTGCCAACACCTCGTGGGGGAATGAGCAGTTCTTC. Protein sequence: CANTSWGNEQFF.

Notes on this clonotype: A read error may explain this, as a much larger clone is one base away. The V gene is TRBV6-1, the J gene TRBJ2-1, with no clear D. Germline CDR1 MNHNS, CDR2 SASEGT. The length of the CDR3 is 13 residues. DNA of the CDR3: TGTGCCAGCAGTGATGACGGCAACAATGGGCAGTTCTTC. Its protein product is CASSDDGNNGQFF.

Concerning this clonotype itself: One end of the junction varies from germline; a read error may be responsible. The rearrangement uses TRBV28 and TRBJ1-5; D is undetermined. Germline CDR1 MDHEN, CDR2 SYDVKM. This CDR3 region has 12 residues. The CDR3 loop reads CARKRSNQHQHF. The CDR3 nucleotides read TGTGCCAGAAAGAGGAGCAATCAGCACCAGCATTTT.

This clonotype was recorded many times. CDR3 DNA: TGTGCCAGCAGTGTTCCGGCAAACATTCAGTACTTC. This sequence encodes CASSVPANIQYF. This chain links TRBV6-1 with TRBJ2-4; D ambiguous. Per germline, CDR1 MNHNS and CDR2 SASEGT. V gave up 4 bases and J gave up 6 bases, with 7 bases separating them. This CDR3 has 12 residues.

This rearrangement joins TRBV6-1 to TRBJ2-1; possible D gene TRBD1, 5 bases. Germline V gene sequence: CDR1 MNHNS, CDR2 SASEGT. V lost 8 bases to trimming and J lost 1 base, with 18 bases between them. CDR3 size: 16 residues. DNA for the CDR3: TGTGCCAGCGTCGTGGAGTGGGGCAGTTCCTACAATGAGCAGTTCTTC. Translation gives CASVVEWGSSYNEQFF.

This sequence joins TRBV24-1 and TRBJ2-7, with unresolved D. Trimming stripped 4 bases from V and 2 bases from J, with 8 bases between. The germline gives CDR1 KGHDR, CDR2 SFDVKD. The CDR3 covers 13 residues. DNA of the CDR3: TGTGCCACCAGTGACCCAGTTACCTACGAGCAGTACTTC. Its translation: CATSDPVTYEQYF.

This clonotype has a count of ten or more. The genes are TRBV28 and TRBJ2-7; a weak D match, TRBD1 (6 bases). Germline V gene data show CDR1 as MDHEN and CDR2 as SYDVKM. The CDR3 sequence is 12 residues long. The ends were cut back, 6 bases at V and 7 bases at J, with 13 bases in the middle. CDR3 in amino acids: CASRVAGEEQYF. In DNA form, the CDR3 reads TGTGCCAGCAGGGTCGCAGGGGAAGAGCAGTACTTC.

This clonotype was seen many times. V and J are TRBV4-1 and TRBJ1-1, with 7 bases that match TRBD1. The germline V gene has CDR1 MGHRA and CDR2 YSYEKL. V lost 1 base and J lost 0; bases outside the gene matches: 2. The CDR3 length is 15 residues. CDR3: CASSQGQGVNTEAFF. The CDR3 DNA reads TGCGCCAGCAGCCAAGGACAGGGAGTGAACACTGAAGCTTTCTTT.

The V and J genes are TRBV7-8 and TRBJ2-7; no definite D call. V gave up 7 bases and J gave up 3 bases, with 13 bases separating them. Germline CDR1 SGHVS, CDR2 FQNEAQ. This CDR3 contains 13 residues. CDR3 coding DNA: TGTGCCAGCAACCCCCAGGCCCGCTACGAGCAGTACTTC. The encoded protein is CASNPQARYEQYF.

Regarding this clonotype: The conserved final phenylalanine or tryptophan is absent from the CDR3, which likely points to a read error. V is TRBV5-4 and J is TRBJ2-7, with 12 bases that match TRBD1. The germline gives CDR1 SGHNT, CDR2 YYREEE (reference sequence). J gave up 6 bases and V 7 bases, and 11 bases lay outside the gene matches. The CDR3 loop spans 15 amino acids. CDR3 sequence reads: CASGHSRDRGLEQYL. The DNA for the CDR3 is TGTGCCAGCGGCCATTCCCGGGACAGGGGGCTCGAGCAGTACTTA.

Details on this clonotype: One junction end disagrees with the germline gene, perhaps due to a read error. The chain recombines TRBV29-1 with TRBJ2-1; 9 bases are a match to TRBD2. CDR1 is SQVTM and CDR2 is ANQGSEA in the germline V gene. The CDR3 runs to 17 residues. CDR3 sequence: CSVHSLGDSGGYNKQFF. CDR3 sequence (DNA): TGCAGCGTCCATAGCCTGGGGGATAGCGGGGGATACAATAAGCAGTTCTTC.

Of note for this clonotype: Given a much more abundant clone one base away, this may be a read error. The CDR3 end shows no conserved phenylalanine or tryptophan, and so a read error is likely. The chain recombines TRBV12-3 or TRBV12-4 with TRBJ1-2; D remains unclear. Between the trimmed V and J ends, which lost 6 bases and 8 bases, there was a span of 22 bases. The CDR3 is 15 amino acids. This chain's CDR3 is CASSLVDPAGRGYTC. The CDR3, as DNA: TGTGCCAGCAGCCTTGTAGACCCAGCCGGAAGAGGCTACACCTGC.

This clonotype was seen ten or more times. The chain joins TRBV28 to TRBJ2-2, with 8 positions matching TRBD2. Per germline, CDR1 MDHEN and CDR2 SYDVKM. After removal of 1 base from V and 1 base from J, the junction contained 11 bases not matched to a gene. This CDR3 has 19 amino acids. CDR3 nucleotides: TGTGCCAGCAGTTTATTTTATCTAGCGGGTAGTCGGAACACCGGGGAGCTGTTTTTT. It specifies CASSLFYLAGSRNTGELFF.

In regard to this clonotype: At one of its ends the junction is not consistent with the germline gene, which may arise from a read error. The DNA for the CDR3 is TGTGCCAGCAGTTACTCGCCGGAACCGGGACACTTC. It yields the protein CASSYSPEPGHF. The rearrangement joins TRBV6-2 or TRBV6-3 to TRBJ2-7; D may match TRBD1 or TRBD2 (5 bases each). This CDR3 is built from 12 residues. Germline CDR1 is MNHEY and CDR2 is SVGEGT.

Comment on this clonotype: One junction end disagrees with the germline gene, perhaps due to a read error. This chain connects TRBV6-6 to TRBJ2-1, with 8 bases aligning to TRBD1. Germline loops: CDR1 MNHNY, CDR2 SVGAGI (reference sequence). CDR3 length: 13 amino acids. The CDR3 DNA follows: TGTGCCAGCAGTTACTCCACCGGACAGGGTGAGCTCTTC. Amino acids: CASSYSTGQGELF.

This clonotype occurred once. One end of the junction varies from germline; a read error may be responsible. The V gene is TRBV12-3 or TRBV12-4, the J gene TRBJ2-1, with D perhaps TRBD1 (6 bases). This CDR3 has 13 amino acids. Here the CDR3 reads CVSRDIGNNEQFF. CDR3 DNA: TGTGTCAGCAGGGACATAGGGAACAATGAGCAGTTCTTC.

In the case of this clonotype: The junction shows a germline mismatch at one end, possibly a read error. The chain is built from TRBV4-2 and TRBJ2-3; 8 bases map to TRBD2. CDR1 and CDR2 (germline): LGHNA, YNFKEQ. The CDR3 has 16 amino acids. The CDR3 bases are TGTGCCAGGAGCCGAGATTCACTAGCGGCCTCCGATACGCAGTATTTT. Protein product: CARSRDSLAASDTQYF.

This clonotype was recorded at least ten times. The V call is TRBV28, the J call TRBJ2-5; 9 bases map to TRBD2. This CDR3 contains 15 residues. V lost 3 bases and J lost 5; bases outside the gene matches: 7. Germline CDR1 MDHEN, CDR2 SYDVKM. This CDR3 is CASSLRREGLETQYF. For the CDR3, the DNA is TGTGCCAGCAGTTTGCGGCGGGAGGGCCTCGAGACCCAGTACTTC.

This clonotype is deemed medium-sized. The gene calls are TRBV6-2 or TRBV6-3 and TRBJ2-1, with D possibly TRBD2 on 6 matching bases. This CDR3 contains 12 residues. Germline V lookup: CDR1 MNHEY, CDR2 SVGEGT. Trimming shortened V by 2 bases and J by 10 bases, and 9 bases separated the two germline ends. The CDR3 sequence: CASSYEEGEQFF. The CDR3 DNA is TGTGCCAGCAGTTACGAGGAGGGCGAGCAGTTCTTC.

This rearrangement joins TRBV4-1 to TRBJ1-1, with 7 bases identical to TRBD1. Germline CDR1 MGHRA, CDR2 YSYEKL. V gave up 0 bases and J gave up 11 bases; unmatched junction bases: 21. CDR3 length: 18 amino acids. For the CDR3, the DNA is TGCGCCAGCAGCCAAGATTCCGGACAGGCACTATTGAACATTGATGCTTTCTTT. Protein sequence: CASSQDSGQALLNIDAFF.

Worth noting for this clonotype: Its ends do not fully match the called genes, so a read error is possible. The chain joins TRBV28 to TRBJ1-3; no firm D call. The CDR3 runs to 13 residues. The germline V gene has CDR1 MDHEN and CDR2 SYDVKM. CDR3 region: CASSLQTGNTIYF. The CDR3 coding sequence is TGTGCCAGCAGCCTACAGACTGGAAACACTATATATTTT.

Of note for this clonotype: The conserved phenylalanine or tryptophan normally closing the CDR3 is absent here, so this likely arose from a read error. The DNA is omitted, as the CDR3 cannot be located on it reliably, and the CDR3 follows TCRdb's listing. The CDR3 sequence is CASSYGAGGLYNEQLL. The chain carries TRBV6-2 or TRBV6-3 and TRBJ2-1; TRBD2, the D gene given by the table, was not confirmed from the DNA. The CDR3 is 16 amino acids in total, end residues counted. The germline CDR1 and CDR2 sequences are MNHEY and SVGEGT.

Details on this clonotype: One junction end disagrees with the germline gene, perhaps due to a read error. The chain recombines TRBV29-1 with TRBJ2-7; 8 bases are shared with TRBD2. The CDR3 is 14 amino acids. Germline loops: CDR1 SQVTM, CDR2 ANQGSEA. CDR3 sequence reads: CSIEGRSGSYEQYF. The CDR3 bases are TGCAGCATTGAAGGAAGGAGCGGGAGCTACGAGCAGTACTTC.